The table lists the clone carrying this TCR beta chain with a few counts. From germline, CDR1 is LGHDT and CDR2 YNNKEL (reference sequence). The CDR3 runs to 16 residues. V was cut by 2 bases and J by 2 bases, with 15 bases left in between. This sample was included in a study of blood T cells in healthy people across ages. Then a second PCR, running about 7 to 11 cycles, was carried out with a sample-barcoded 5' primer and a J-beta primer mix. Every single cDNA molecule received a tag from a template-switch adaptor with 12 random nucleotides. All samples yielded 2.5 million or more CDR3-containing paired-end reads. TCRdb re-called the 5' RACE reads with MiXCR, one entry per CDR3 protein. Here the sample spans 1.2 million to 1.5 million distinct CDR3 sequences, approximately 38% being singletons.

Specimen: blood. The chain links TRBV3-1 to TRBJ2-5; a possible D gene is TRBD2 (5 bases). The receptor was isolated from a woman under 30 in good health. The CDR3 region is CASSQSPTTGQETQYF. The CDR3 DNA follows: TGTGCCAGCAGCCAAAGCCCCACGACGGGGCAAGAGACCCAGTACTTC.